This T cell receptor (beta chain) comes out of a study of T cell repertoires in cytomegalovirus infection. In the case of this clonotype: The antigen is not known.

TCRdb recomputed calls from the reads with MiXCR, one row per CDR3 protein. This sample has 750,000 to 950,000 distinct CDR3 sequences, with under 35% found just once. Study-wide points: Predominance within the ex vivo response was attributable to HLA-C-restricted CMV-specific TCR beta clonotypes.

J was trimmed by 4 bases and V by 0 bases; bases with no gene match: 4. The CDR3 is made up of 16 amino acids. Germline CDR1 SGHAT, CDR2 FQNNGV. The material sequenced was cultured CD8+ T cells from PBMCs, taken from culture after CMV antigen stimulation. The clonotype originates from a human donor in good health (CMV status not recorded). Some clones in this sample may be carry-over from other donors' samples. The V gene is TRBV11-2, the J gene TRBJ2-7, with 12 bases identical to TRBD1. The CDR3 here is CASSLEGTGGNYEQYF. The CDR3 DNA is TGTGCCAGCAGCTTAGAGGGGACAGGGGGCAATTACGAGCAGTACTTC.